The 2 T cell receptor beta chains below come from one sample, sequenced in a study of blood T cell repertoires in COVID-19 (dated by TCRdb to the early 2020s). Library method: the immunoSEQ multiplex PCR assay. Not all clones reach the TCRdb copy of this immuneACCESS table, which keeps in-frame sequences only. Checked studies attribute under half of the gap to unresolved V genes and leave the rest unexplained. Here the sample has some 270,000 clones; roughly 89% occur a single time. Clones ranked in the top ten supply 2.1% of the sample. Material for sequencing was peripheral blood. The receptor set was obtained from a woman aged 55-69 years with COVID-19, enrolled during active disease.

The V call is TRBV19, the J call TRBJ1-1; 7 nucleotides align to TRBD1. Germline values: CDR1 LNHDA, CDR2 SQIVND (reference sequence). J lost 3 bases, V lost 4 bases, and 5 bases had no gene match. CDR3 length: 14 residues. The CDR3 nucleotides are TGTGCCAGTAGTACTCAGGGGGGCCACACTGAAGCTTTCTTT. It translates to CASSTQGGHTEAFF.

The chain has TRBV19 and TRBJ1-1; possible D gene TRBD1, 6 bases. The CDR3 covers 14 residues. The V end lost 4 bases, the J end lost 1 base, and 10 bases lay between the germline ends. The germline gives CDR1 LNHDA, CDR2 SQIVND (reference sequence). The CDR3 DNA reads TGTGCCAGTAGTACCGGGACACCGAACACTGAAGCTTTCTTT. It encodes CASSTGTPNTEAFF. Drawing the rest from reference TRBV19 and TRBJ1-1, the complete variable domain is DGGITQSPKYLFRKEGQNVTLSCEQNLNHDAMYWYRQDPGQGLRLIYYSQIVNDFQKGDIAEGYSVSREKKESFPLTVTSAQKNPTAFYLCASSTGTPNTEAFFGQGTRLTVV.